This T cell receptor beta chain derives from a study of post-analysis software for immune sequencing data. The wider study: Patients had relapsing-remitting, secondary progressive or progressive-relapsing multiple sclerosis; some lacked subtype. General observations from the study: With F measure, samples from one preparation batch clustered together strongly. Normalized Chao1 diversity in multiple sclerosis patients fell significantly below that of controls. TRBV segments more frequent in patients than in controls numbered five and included TRBV5-6, TRBV5-1 and TRBV20-1.

A word on this clonotype: Its antigen remains unknown.

V lost 4 bases and J 4 bases, leaving 10 bases between the germline ends. The CDR3 length is 13 residues. CDR1 and CDR2 from the germline V gene are SGHVS and FQNEAQ. Unique molecular identifiers featured in each of the TCR beta cDNA libraries. T cells numbering roughly 1 to 10 million yielded about 500,000 cDNA molecules. TCRdb reprocessed the PCR reads via MiXCR and lists one record per CDR3 protein. The table includes about 810,000 distinct CDR3 sequences, roughly 50% detected once. The sample comprised blood. The chain has TRBV7-8 and TRBJ1-2; D gene unclear. This receptor was taken from a girl between 5 and 17 years old with multiple sclerosis. CDR3 residues: CASSSEVLYGYTF. The CDR3 region has the DNA TGTGCCAGCAGCTCGGAGGTTCTCTATGGCTACACCTTC.